The rows below give T cell receptor beta chains drawn from one sample of a study of control samples from healthy donors and cancer patients. The assay was immunoSEQ multiplex PCR, and TCRdb's table has in-frame clones only and misses some. This table has about 100,000 clones, 92% appearing once. The sample comprised blood. These receptor sequences come from a human donor in good health. The donor label of this sample is uncertain. CDR3s include the opening cysteine and the closing phenylalanine or tryptophan. A D gene is named only where the DNA matches it firmly. Clone size is not always given. Where it is, it says once, few, many or a class for expanded clones.

size	D	J	V	DNA	CDR3
NA	NA	TRBJ1-6	TRBV12-3/TRBV12-4	TGTGCCAGCAGTTTTGGGCAATCACCCCTCCACTTT	CASSFGQSPLHF
NA	NA	TRBJ1-4	TRBV6-2/TRBV6-3	TGTGCCAGCAGTTACGGGCAGGAAGGGGAAAAACTGTTTTTT	CASSYGQEGEKLFF
NA	NA	TRBJ1-4	TRBV19	TGTGCCAGTAGCCTGGGGGGCGCTGAGGGTGAAAAACTGTTTTTT	CASSLGGAEGEKLFF
few	TRBD2	TRBJ2-3	TRBV5-5	TGTGCCAGCAGCCACACTAGCGGGGGGGCAGATACGCAGTATTTT	CASSHTSGGADTQYF
NA	TRBD2	TRBJ2-3	TRBV6-6	TGTGCCAGCTCAAGCGGGGGGGCTGGAGATACGCAGTATTTT	CASSSGGAGDTQYF
NA	NA	TRBJ1-4	TRBV7-9	TGTGCCAGCAGCGTTACTTCGGGAGAAAAACTGTTTTTT	CASSVTSGEKLFF
NA	NA	TRBJ1-5	TRBV29-1	TGCAGCGTTATTACTGGGGGTTGGCGAAGCAATCAGCCCCAGCATTTT	CSVITGGWRSNQPQHF
NA	TRBD1	TRBJ2-5	TRBV18	TGTGCCAGCTCACCAGGACAGGGTGGCGAGACCCAGTACTTC	CASSPGQGGETQYF
NA	NA	TRBJ1-4	TRBV4-3	TGCGCCAGCAGCCACGGATGGGCAGCGAGTAATGAAAAACTGTTTTTT	CASSHGWAASNEKLFF
once	NA	TRBJ1-5	TRBV4-3	TGCGCCAGCAGCCAACACCTCGGAAGCGATCAGCCCCAGCATTTT	CASSQHLGSDQPQHF
NA	TRBD1	TRBJ2-1	TRBV9	TGTGCCAGCACCCCCGAGGGACAGCCCTACAATGAGCAGTTCTTC	CASTPEGQPYNEQFF
NA	NA	TRBJ1-2	TRBV30	TGTGCCTGGGCGGGACACGGCCTTAACTATGGCTACACCTTC	CAWAGHGLNYGYTF
NA	TRBD2	TRBJ2-2	TRBV6-5	TGTGCCAGCAGTTCCGGACTAGCGGGGGGGCCCGGGGAGCTGTTTTTT	CASSSGLAGGPGELFF
NA	NA	TRBJ2-3	TRBV5-1	TGCGCCAGCAGCCCAGGACTTGAGATTCCTTATACGCAGTATTTT	CASSPGLEIPYTQYF
NA	NA	TRBJ2-6	TRBV27	TGTGCCAGCAGTTTATCGGCGTCTGGGGCCAACGTCCTGACTTTC	CASSLSASGANVLTF
NA	TRBD1	TRBJ1-2	TRBV2	TGTGCCAGCAGTGAGCGGGGACAGGGAATTAATGGCTACACCTTC	CASSERGQGINGYTF
NA	NA	TRBJ2-1	TRBV6-2/TRBV6-3	TGTGCCAGCAGTTCTTGGTCGGATGAGCAGTTCTTC	CASSSWSDEQFF
NA	NA	TRBJ2-2	TRBV9	TGTGCCAGCAGCCCTAGCGTCTTCTGGGGGGAGCTGTTTTTT	CASSPSVFWGELFF
NA	TRBD1	TRBJ2-1	TRBV2	TGTGCCAGCAGTCGGACAGGGAATGAGCAGTTCTTC	CASSRTGNEQFF
NA	NA	TRBJ1-5	TRBV12-3/TRBV12-4	TGTGCCAGCAGTTTATATCGGGGCCAGCCCCAGCATTTT	CASSLYRGQPQHF
NA	NA	TRBJ2-1	TRBV14	TGTGCCAGCAGCCAAGTTGGTTTTGAGCAGTTCTTC	CASSQVGFEQFF
NA	NA	TRBJ1-4	TRBV3-1/TRBV3-2	TGTGCCAGCAGCCGATCCGGAGGGGGTGAAGAACTGTTTTTT	CASSRSGGGEELFF
NA	NA	TRBJ1-2	TRBV27	TGTGCCAGCAGTTTATTTGGTTCGGGGGGCGCGTGGGGCTACACCTTC	CASSLFGSGGAWGYTF
NA	TRBD2	TRBJ2-1	TRBV24-1	TGTGCCACTAACAGGGTAGCGGGGATACACAGCTCCTACAATGAGCAGTTCTTC	CATNRVAGIHSSYNEQFF
NA	TRBD1	TRBJ1-5	TRBV5-1	TGCGCCAGCAGCGAGGGACAGGGCCTCAATCAGCCCCAGCATTTT	CASSEGQGLNQPQHF
once	NA	TRBJ1-5	TRBV28	TGTGCCAGCAGTGGGTCAGACAATAGCAATCAGCCCCAGCATTTT	CASSGSDNSNQPQHF
NA	TRBD1	TRBJ2-1	TRBV29-1	TGCAGCGTTGATGGGACAGGTGGTGGCAATGAGCAGTTCTTC	CSVDGTGGGNEQFF
NA	NA	TRBJ2-5	TRBV12-3/TRBV12-4	TGTGCCAGCAGTCTTACAGGGCTAGAGACCCAGTACTTC	CASSLTGLETQYF
NA	NA	TRBJ1-4	TRBV4-3	TGCGCCAGCAGCCAAGATTTTAGGCAGAATAATGAAAAACTGTTTTTT	CASSQDFRQNNEKLFF
NA	NA	TRBJ2-5	TRBV19	TGTGCCAGTAGCCGGGGAGGCGGAGACCAAGAGACCCAGTACTTC	CASSRGGGDQETQYF
NA	TRBD2	TRBJ2-7	TRBV14	TGTGCCAGCAGCCAGGACCTGGGACTAACGAGGTACGAGCAGTACTTC	CASSQDLGLTRYEQYF